The clone carrying this T cell receptor beta chain was counted between two and nine times. Its antigen is not known. Quantitative barcoded 5'-RACE was used to prepare TCR beta libraries. TCRdb fed the 5' RACE reads into MiXCR, producing one record per CDR3 protein. Here the sample spans about 840,000 distinct CDR3 sequences, roughly 10% being singletons. Per the germline V gene, CDR1 is MNHEY and CDR2 is SVGAGI. V lost 5 bases to trimming and J lost 5 bases; unmatched junction nucleotides: 3. This CDR3 has 13 residues. This specimen comes from a study of CD8 T cells in ankylosing spondylitis. Whole-study results and caveats: In synovial fluid and blood from reactive arthritis, some motif variants were previously reported. Seemingly distinctive of ankylosing spondylitis blood was a TCR beta motif formed by eight highly homologous variants. Enrichment of disease-linked clones was reportedly significant in matched ankylosing spondylitis synovial fluid.

The rearrangement joins TRBV6-5 to TRBJ1-5; 7 nucleotides line up with TRBD1. This clonotype was sampled from a male donor with ankylosing spondylitis. The sequenced material came from blood, either unsorted or a sorted T cell fraction (not recorded which). CDR3 loop: CASSNRGDQPQHF. In DNA, the CDR3 is TGTGCCAGCAGTAACAGGGGCGATCAGCCCCAGCATTTT.